This T cell receptor beta chain was found in a study of cytomegalovirus exposure and HLA in healthy donors. General study findings and limits: A classifier reportedly called cytomegalovirus status with high sensitivity and specificity. The study listed under 200 cytomegalovirus-associated TCR beta chains.

Regarding this clone: The antigen remains unidentified.

CDR1 and CDR2 from the germline V gene are LNHDA and SQIVND (reference sequence). The V gene end was trimmed by 8 bases and the J gene end by 0 bases; junction bases not matched to a gene: 7. This CDR3 contains 16 residues. The PCR contained 60 Vbeta and 13 Jbeta primers. This table comes from immunoSEQ multiplex PCR, and its TCRdb copy is limited to in-frame clones, with some not included. The sample has about 40,000 clones. The gene calls are TRBV19 and TRBJ2-2; 9 positions agree with TRBD1. The sample was PBMCs. This sequence originates from a man aged 35-49 years in good health and CMV-seropositive. The CDR3 reads CASWDREPSNTGELFF. CDR3 nucleotides: TGTGCCAGTTGGGACAGGGAACCCTCGAACACCGGGGAGCTGTTTTTT.